A selection of T cell receptor beta chains follows, all from one sample in a study of blood T cell repertoires in COVID-19. Using immunoSEQ multiplex PCR, the repertoire was profiled, and TCRdb retains in-frame clones only, with some absent. The table has some 150,000 clones, over 80% seen once. The sequencing input was peripheral blood. The source of these receptors is a woman aged 55-70 years who had recovered from COVID-19. Each CDR3 is given without its conserved first and last residue.

J,V,length,CDR3
TRBJ2-3,TRBV10-3,13,AISRLAGGTDTQY
TRBJ1-5,TRBV23-1,17,ASSRAMTVSKGYNQPQH
TRBJ1-1,TRBV5-1,14,ASSLLAERSNTEAF
TRBJ2-5,TRBV6-5,11,ASSWGGRETQY
TRBJ1-6,TRBV6-2/TRBV6-3,13,ASSYGRRFNSPLH
TRBJ2-1,TRBV7-3,10,ASSLTPGEQF
TRBJ2-5,TRBV21-1,12,ASSIRGGHETQY
TRBJ2-5,TRBV5-1,11,ASSLGAGETQY
TRBJ1-6,TRBV7-2,10,ASSVSFSPLH
TRBJ2-7,TRBV5-1,12,ASSFSDRVDEQY
TRBJ2-7,TRBV18,12,ASSPTTSSYEQY
TRBJ2-1,TRBV9,13,ASSVTSGGYNEQF
TRBJ2-5,TRBV7-8,12,ASLGWGLQETQY
TRBJ1-2,TRBV18,11,ASSPTENYGYT
TRBJ2-1,TRBV27,14,ASSPSRGAAYNEQF
TRBJ2-1,TRBV3-1/TRBV3-2,15,ASSQGGLVLGSYEQF
TRBJ1-6,TRBV6-2/TRBV6-3,13,ASSYSGQNIGSLH
TRBJ1-6,TRBV6-5,13,ASSAALTGNSPLH
TRBJ2-7,TRBV10-3,12,AISPGGGSYEQY
TRBJ2-1,TRBV24-1,13,ATSDFAGQGDEQF
TRBJ2-3,TRBV20-1,9,SDLQADTQY
TRBJ1-2,TRBV28,11,ASTDGGGYGYT
TRBJ2-1,TRBV9,13,ASSVVAGAYNEQF
TRBJ2-7,TRBV28,13,ASSQEGGSSYEQY
TRBJ2-2,TRBV3-1/TRBV3-2,13,ASRVGGRYTGELF
TRBJ2-2,TRBV18,12,ASSGQGATGELF
TRBJ1-1,TRBV3-1/TRBV3-2,14,ASSYGGQRPQGKAF